Sequencing of this T cell receptor beta chain was carried out in a study of T cell responses to AZD1222 COVID-19 vaccine. General observations from the study: Nearly half of unique spike-specific TCRs reportedly avoided B.1.351 and B.1.1.7 mutated regions. The donors showed a predominance of white British ancestry and of females, with possible underestimation of clonal diversity.

Germline lookup yields CDR1 MDHEN and CDR2 SYDVKM. With V trimmed by 6 bases and J by 7 bases, 14 bases remained unmatched. This CDR3 is 15 amino acids long. This clone was detected only once. The antigen remains unidentified. Assay: immunoSEQ multiplex PCR; the TCRdb copy retains only in-frame clones and omits some. In the table there are 140,000 or so clones, around 92% of which are singletons. The sample was peripheral blood, taken on day 0 of AZD1222 vaccination. V usage is TRBV28 and J usage is TRBJ1-2, with 7 bases identical to TRBD1. This TCR derives from an adult in good health. CDR3 in amino acids: CASRWADRDRAGYTF. In DNA, the CDR3 is TGTGCCAGCAGGTGGGCGGACCGGGACAGAGCTGGCTACACCTTC.